This passage covers 24 T cell receptor beta chains from one sample sequenced in a study of T cells in Graves' hyperthyroidism and ophthalmopathy. The TCR beta CDR3 regions underwent amplification using RNA transcripts as the source. First-round RT-PCR with HTBI primers amplified the TCR CDR3 region. Each CDR3 protein is one row after TCRdb ran MiXCR on the multiplex PCR reads. Here the sample spans approximately 530,000 distinct CDR3 sequences, 20% being singletons. The sample taken for sequencing was blood. These receptors were taken from a middle-aged man with Graves' ophthalmopathy.

This clonotype was counted a few times. This rearrangement joins TRBV20-1 to TRBJ2-5; 12 nucleotides align to TRBD2. Germline V gives CDR1 DFQATT, CDR2 SNEGSKA (reference sequence). Germline trimming cut 5 bases from V and 2 bases from J; bases unmatched to any gene: 9. The CDR3 is made up of 16 amino acids. The CDR3 coding sequence is TGCAGTGCTCCAAGGGCGCTAGCGGGAGGGCAAGAGACCCAGTACTTC. This translates into CSAPRALAGGQETQYF.

This clonotype was counted between two and nine times. A much larger clone sits a single nucleotide away, making a read error possible. This rearrangement joins TRBV18 to TRBJ2-3; 7 nucleotides match TRBD1. Germline lookup yields CDR1 KGHSH and CDR2 LQKENI. The CDR3 totals 14 residues. The V and J ends lost 3 bases and 5 bases, in that order; junction bases with no gene match: 5. CDR3 sequence (DNA): TGTGCCAGCTCACCTGGACAGGAAGGAGATACGCAGTATTTT. This codes for CASSPGQEGDTQYF.

Regarding this clonotype: A read error may account for a junction end that differs from germline. The V and J genes are TRBV3-1 and TRBJ2-7; a possible D gene is TRBD1 (6 bases). Germline V lookup: CDR1 LGHDT, CDR2 YNNKEL (reference sequence). The CDR3 is 15 residues long. As DNA, the CDR3 is TGTGCCAGCGGCCAAAAAAGGACAGTAACCTACGAGCAGTACTTC. Translating gives CASGQKRTVTYEQYF.

This clonotype was recorded once. The chain joins TRBV19 to TRBJ1-3; D possibly corresponds to TRBD1 (5 bases). The CDR3 is 13 amino acids. Trimming removed 5 bases at V and 5 bases at J, with 10 bases between. Germline loops: CDR1 LNHDA, CDR2 SQIVND (reference sequence). CDR3 DNA sequence: TGTGCCAGTAGTTTTGGGACCCGAAACACCATATATTTT. It is translated as CASSFGTRNTIYF.

This clonotype has more than one count but fewer than ten. The chain recombines TRBV3-1 with TRBJ1-2; D unclear. V was trimmed by 1 base and J by 5 bases, leaving 11 bases between them. CDR3 length: 14 residues. Germline V gives CDR1 LGHDT, CDR2 YNNKEL (reference sequence). Here the CDR3 DNA reads TGTGCCAGCAGCCAAGGGGCCGATGGATATGGCTACACCTTC. Protein: CASSQGADGYGYTF. The whole variable domain, filled in from reference TRBV3-1 and TRBJ1-2, reads DTAVSQTPKYLVTQMGNDKSIKCEQNLGHDTMYWYKQDSKKFLKIMFSYNNKELIINETVPNRFSPKSPDKAHLNLHINSLELGDSAVYFCASSQGADGYGYTFGSGTRLTVV.

This clonotype was seen ten or more times. This chain uses TRBV11-3 with TRBJ2-5; D gene ambiguous. V dropped 4 bases and J dropped 8 bases, with 11 bases sitting between them. Germline CDR1 and CDR2: SGHNT and YENEEA. This CDR3 is built from 12 residues. The CDR3: CASSYLENTQYF. The CDR3 region has the DNA TGTGCCAGCAGCTACCTCGAAAACACCCAGTACTTC.

This clonotype was counted many times. The chain combines TRBV7-2 with TRBJ2-5; a possible D gene is TRBD2 (5 bases). Germline CDR1 SGHTA, CDR2 FQGNSA. V gave up 5 bases and J gave up 1 base, with 8 bases separating them. This CDR3 contains 13 residues. Here the CDR3 reads CASSPGFQETQYF. The CDR3 DNA sequence: TGTGCCAGCAGCCCGGGATTCCAAGAGACCCAGTACTTC.

This clonotype appeared many times. This rearrangement joins TRBV30 to TRBJ1-2; 7 positions match TRBD1. The CDR3 contains 13 residues. CDR1 is GTSNPN, CDR2 SVGIG, per germline (reference sequence). V was pared by 8 bases and J by 4 bases, with 10 bases of the junction left unmatched. CDR3 in DNA: TGTGCCCCGAGAGGTCCAGGGGGCTATGGCTACACCTTC. Residues: CAPRGPGGYGYTF.

This clonotype turned up a few times. The rearrangement links TRBV18 to TRBJ2-3; D is perhaps TRBD1 (5 bases). V was trimmed by 1 base and J by 1 base, leaving 9 bases between them. CDR1 and CDR2 from the germline V gene are KGHSH and LQKENI. The CDR3 covers 15 residues. Here the CDR3 reads CASSPQGHRTDTQYF. The DNA for the CDR3 is TGTGCCAGCTCACCACAGGGGCATCGCACAGATACGCAGTATTTT. Together with reference TRBV18 and TRBJ2-3, the CDR3 gives the full variable domain: NAGVMQNPRHLVRRRGQEARLRCSPMKGHSHVYWYRQLPEEGLKFMVYLQKENIIDESGMPKERFSAEFPKEGPSILRIQQVVRGDSAAYFCASSPQGHRTDTQYFGPGTRLTVL.

The rearrangement links TRBV30 to TRBJ2-7; 9 bases are a match to TRBD1. Germline trimming cut 5 bases from V and 4 bases from J; bases unmatched to any gene: 9. This CDR3 comprises 14 residues. CDR1 and CDR2 from the germline V gene are GTSNPN and SVGIG (reference sequence). The CDR3 loop is CAWQQGQGLYEQYF. CDR3 DNA: TGTGCCTGGCAGCAGGGACAGGGACTTTACGAGCAGTACTTC.

The chain couples TRBV5-1 to TRBJ2-7, with 9 positions matching TRBD1. V lost 4 bases to trimming and J lost 4 bases; unmatched junction nucleotides: 9. The CDR3 runs to 15 residues. The germline V gene encodes CDR1 SGHRS and CDR2 YFSETQ. CDR3 amino acids: CASSPTGDRAYEQYF. As DNA, the CDR3 is TGCGCCAGCAGCCCTACGGGGGACAGGGCTTACGAGCAGTACTTC.

There are a few counts of this clonotype. The chain links TRBV14 to TRBJ2-3, with TRBD2 matching over 11 bases. Germline CDR1 and CDR2: SGHDN and FVKESK. Trimming took 0 bases from V and 0 from J; bases not matched to a gene: 14. The CDR3 contains 21 residues. CDR3 amino acids: CASSQDRLAGGRTPSTDTQYF. CDR3 coding DNA: TGTGCCAGCAGCCAAGATCGGCTAGCGGGAGGACGCACTCCCAGCACAGATACGCAGTATTTT.

This chain connects TRBV13 to TRBJ2-7; 9 bases line up with TRBD1. The CDR3 sequence is 19 residues long. V lost 3 bases, J lost 2 bases, and 17 bases stayed unmatched. Germline values: CDR1 PRHDT, CDR2 FYEKMQ (reference sequence). CDR3 nucleotides: TGTGCCAGCAGCTTTTACATATTCACCGGGACAGGGAGTCCCTACGAGCAGTACTTC. It translates to CASSFYIFTGTGSPYEQYF.

This clonotype was seen at least ten times. The genes are TRBV11-1 and TRBJ2-5; TRBD2 is a possible D gene (6 bases). This CDR3 region has 14 residues. Germline V gene lookup returns CDR1 SGHAT and CDR2 FQDESV (reference sequence). V dropped 7 bases and J dropped 4 bases, with 16 bases sitting between them. Written as DNA, the CDR3 is TGTGCCAGCATCCTCCGGCGGGGAGGAGAGACCCAGTACTTC. Protein: CASILRRGGETQYF.

This clonotype was recorded many times. The V gene is TRBV30, the J gene TRBJ1-3, with 9 bases that match TRBD1. V was pared by 3 bases and J by 0 bases, with 9 bases of the junction left unmatched. This CDR3 contains 17 residues. Germline V lookup: CDR1 GTSNPN, CDR2 SVGIG (reference sequence). The CDR3 here is CAWRTGGAFGSGNTIYF. CDR3 nucleotide sequence: TGTGCCTGGAGGACAGGGGGAGCTTTCGGCTCTGGAAACACCATATATTTT.

This clonotype was recorded many times. This chain connects TRBV5-1 to TRBJ1-2; 8 bases map to TRBD1. This CDR3 has 17 amino acids. The V segment lost 3 bases and the J segment 7 bases; nucleotides outside the gene matches: 17. Germline-derived CDR1 and CDR2 are SGHRS and YFSETQ. The CDR3 DNA is TGCGCCAGCAGCTCTGGCACCTCCGGGACAGGCTTATTTGGCTACACCTTC. Translating gives CASSSGTSGTGLFGYTF.

This clonotype appeared a few times. The chain combines TRBV15 with TRBJ2-2, with D hard to call. The length of the CDR3 is 14 residues. Trimming removed 0 bases from V and 5 bases from J, with 7 bases in between. Germline lookup yields CDR1 LNHNV and CDR2 YYDKDF (reference sequence). DNA for the CDR3: TGTGCCACCAGCAGAGACCTGGGGACCGGGGAGCTGTTTTTT. Its protein is CATSRDLGTGELFF.

For this clonotype: A read error may be the cause here, since a much bigger clone is one base away. This chain uses TRBV15 with TRBJ2-7; the D call may be TRBD1 or TRBD2 (5 bases each). With 0 bases removed from V and 2 bases from J, the gap between germline ends came to 11 bases. Germline V gene data show CDR1 as LNHNV and CDR2 as YYDKDF (reference sequence). The CDR3 totals 15 residues. The CDR3 sequence: CATSRDRGRTYEQYF. In DNA form, the CDR3 reads TGTGCCACCAGCAGAGACCGGGGCAGGACCTACGAGCAGTACTTC.

The chain joins TRBV29-1 to TRBJ2-7; 9 nucleotides align to TRBD2. The CDR3 totals 16 residues. After removal of 4 bases from V and 1 base from J, the junction contained 11 bases not matched to a gene. CDR1 and CDR2 (germline): SQVTM, ANQGSEA. The CDR3 loop is CSVGAGGAGGSYEQYF. The CDR3 DNA reads TGCAGCGTTGGGGCTGGGGGAGCGGGAGGATCCTACGAGCAGTACTTC.

This clonotype was recorded many times. The CDR3 spells CASSPVESGTDTQYF. The CDR3, as DNA: TGTGCCAGCTCACCGGTGGAGAGCGGCACAGATACGCAGTATTTT. The V gene is TRBV18, the J gene TRBJ2-3; D remains unclear. This CDR3 spans 15 amino acids. Germline CDR1 is KGHSH and CDR2 is LQKENI. V lost 3 bases, J lost 1 base, and 11 bases lay in between.

The chain employs TRBV3-1 and TRBJ1-1; D not resolved. The V gene's germline CDR1 is LGHDT and CDR2 YNNKEL (reference sequence). V lost 7 bases to trimming and J lost 1 base, with 10 bases between them. The CDR3 sequence is 13 residues long. The CDR3 sequence: CASKLDGNTEAFF. The CDR3 DNA follows: TGTGCCAGCAAATTAGACGGGAACACTGAAGCTTTCTTT.

The sample holds a few counts of this clonotype. The chain recombines TRBV12-5 with TRBJ2-2; D call uncertain. Germline V gene sequence: CDR1 LGHNT, CDR2 FRNRAP. V dropped 5 bases and J dropped 3 bases, with 4 bases sitting between them. This CDR3 region has 12 residues. CDR3 region: CASGPHTGELFF. The CDR3 DNA sequence: TGTGCTAGTGGTCCACACACCGGGGAGCTGTTTTTT.

At least ten counts were recorded for this clonotype. CDR3: CASSYDMGEQYF. CDR3 bases: TGTGCCAGCAGTTATGACATGGGCGAGCAGTACTTC. The chain combines TRBV28 with TRBJ2-7; D gene ambiguous. V lost 4 bases and J 6 bases, leaving 10 bases between the germline ends. The germline V gene has CDR1 MDHEN and CDR2 SYDVKM. This CDR3 has 12 residues.

This clonotype has a count of ten or more. The chain links TRBV11-1 to TRBJ1-2; D is unresolved. This CDR3 is built from 14 residues. Germline assignment: CDR1 SGHAT and CDR2 FQDESV (reference sequence). Trimming pared 5 bases from V and 8 bases from J, leaving 18 bases between. Written as DNA, the CDR3 is TGTGCCAGCAGCATGCTCCGGGCCGCCGGGGGCTACACCTTC. This sequence encodes CASSMLRAAGGYTF.